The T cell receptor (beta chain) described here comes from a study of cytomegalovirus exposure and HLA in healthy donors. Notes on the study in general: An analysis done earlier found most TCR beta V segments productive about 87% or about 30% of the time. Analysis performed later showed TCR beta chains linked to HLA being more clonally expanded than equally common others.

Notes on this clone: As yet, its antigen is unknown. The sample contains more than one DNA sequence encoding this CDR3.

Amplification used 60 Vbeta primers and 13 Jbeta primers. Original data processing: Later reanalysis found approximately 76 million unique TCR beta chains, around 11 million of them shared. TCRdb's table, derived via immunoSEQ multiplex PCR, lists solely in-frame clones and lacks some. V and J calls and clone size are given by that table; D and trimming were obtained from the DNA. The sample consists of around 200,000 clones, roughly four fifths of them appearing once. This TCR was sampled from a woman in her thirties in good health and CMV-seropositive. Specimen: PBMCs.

CDR3 loop: CASSGADRTTWGYTF. The DNA of the CDR3 is TGTGCCAGCAGTGGCGCCGACAGGACAACCTGGGGCTACACCTTC. The V and J genes are TRBV6-1 and TRBJ1-2; TRBD1 is a possible D gene (6 bases). The CDR3 has 15 amino acids. Germline V lookup: CDR1 MNHNS, CDR2 SASEGT. Trimming took off 4 bases at V and 8 bases at J, with 20 bases between the two ends.